A single T cell receptor (beta chain) is shown here with its context. Its antigen remains unknown. This specimen belongs to a study of T cell clones after liver transplantation. Across the whole study: Immunosuppression withdrawal was tried within 2 years after liver transplantation in this trial. Until 12-24 months post-transplant, subjects got standard immunosuppression and no induction.

CDR3 length: 11 amino acids. CDR1 is MNHNS and CDR2 is SASEGT in the germline V gene. Trimming took off 7 bases at V and 5 bases at J, with 6 bases between the two ends. Study-wide results and limits: Rather than being deleted, graft donor-reactive T cells may have moved into the graft.

Libraries were prepared by immunoSEQ multiplex PCR; TCRdb keeps only in-frame clonotypes and omits some of them. Of 77,000 or so clones in the sample, around 80% were seen once. The chain couples TRBV6-1 to TRBJ1-5; no clear D gene. The TCR comes from a human patient who received a liver transplant. Some T cells could come from the graft donor. This specimen consisted of CD4+ T cells from blood, obtained 12 months after liver transplant. The DNA for the CDR3 is TGTGCCAGCATGGAGGATCAGCCCCAGCATTTT. Encoded protein: CASMEDQPQHF.